Listed here are 9 T cell receptor beta chains from one sample, sequenced in a study of shared clonotypes between healthy human individuals. Clones were sequenced by immunoSEQ multiplex PCR, and TCRdb holds only the in-frame ones, with some missing. The data show some 450,000 clones, with roughly 80% seen just once and around 12% held by the top ten. The sequenced material came from PBMCs. Receptors were obtained from a woman between 40 and 55 years old in good health. Some clones in this sample may be carry-over from other donors' samples.

J is TRBJ2-7 and V is TRBV28; D call uncertain. V gave up 5 bases and J gave up 2 bases, with 10 bases separating them. The germline V gene encodes CDR1 MDHEN and CDR2 SYDVKM. The CDR3 loop spans 13 amino acids. CDR3 protein: CASSIDSPYEQYF. The CDR3 bases are TGTGCCAGCAGTATAGACTCACCCTACGAGCAGTACTTC. Full variable domain (outside the CDR3, taken from reference TRBV28 and TRBJ2-7): DVKVTQSSRYLVKRTGEKVFLECVQDMDHENMFWYRQDPGLGLRLIYFSYDVKMKEKGDIPEGYSVSREKKERFSLILESASTNQTSMYLCASSIDSPYEQYFGPGTRLTVT.

The chain has TRBV29-1 and TRBJ2-3, with 10 bases lining up with TRBD2. Germline V gene lookup returns CDR1 SQVTM and CDR2 ANQGSEA. V shed 4 bases and J 6 bases; nucleotides not matched to a gene: 10. The CDR3 length is 15 residues. The chain's CDR3 is CSVAESGRAPDTQYF. DNA for the CDR3: TGCAGCGTTGCCGAGAGCGGGAGGGCCCCGGATACGCAGTATTTT.

The rearrangement links TRBV5-1 to TRBJ1-1; D possibly corresponds to TRBD1 (5 bases). V was pared by 2 bases and J by 5 bases, with 13 bases between. The germline gives CDR1 SGHRS, CDR2 YFSETQ. CDR3 length: 14 amino acids. The CDR3 region is CASSLGTPRTEAFF. The CDR3 DNA follows: TGCGCCAGCAGCTTAGGGACCCCCCGAACTGAAGCTTTCTTT.

V and J are TRBV5-1 and TRBJ2-2; D is unresolved. Germline CDR1 is SGHRS and CDR2 is YFSETQ. Between the trimmed V and J ends, which lost 5 bases and 5 bases, there was a span of 16 bases. The CDR3 has 15 amino acids. CDR3 sequence (DNA): TGCGCCAGCAGACCCGCCCGGGTGGGAACCGGGGAGCTGTTTTTT. Protein product: CASRPARVGTGELFF.

This clone was seen a single time. The rearrangement uses TRBV5-4 and TRBJ2-5, with TRBD2 identical over 9 bases. After removal of 1 base from V and 5 bases from J, the junction contained 6 bases not matched to a gene. This CDR3 has 15 amino acids. The germline CDR1 and CDR2 sequences are SGHNT and YYREEE (reference sequence). Written as DNA, the CDR3 is TGTGCCAGCAGCTTGCCCGGGACTAGCAGCGAGACCCAGTACTTC. Translated, it gives CASSLPGTSSETQYF. Full variable domain (remainder filled in from reference TRBV5-4 and TRBJ2-5): ETGVTQSPTHLIKTRGQQVTLRCSSQSGHNTVSWYQQALGQGPQFIFQYYREEENGRGNFPPRFSGLQFPNYSSELNVNALELDDSALYLCASSLPGTSSETQYFGPGTRLLVL.

The chain joins TRBV7-8 to TRBJ2-2, with D maybe TRBD1 (6 bases). Germline assignment: CDR1 SGHVS and CDR2 FQNEAQ. V lost 3 bases to trimming and J lost 3 bases, with 11 bases between them. The CDR3 totals 15 residues. The DNA for the CDR3 is TGTGCCAGCAGCTTCCACAGGGATGACACCGGGGAGCTGTTTTTT. Translated: CASSFHRDDTGELFF. The full variable domain, rest sourced from reference TRBV7-8 and TRBJ2-2, is GAGVSQSPRYKVAKRGQDVALRCDPISGHVSLFWYQQALGQGPEFLTYFQNEAQLDKSGLPSDRFFAERPEGSVSTLKIQRTQQEDSAVYLCASSFHRDDTGELFFGEGSRLTVL.

The table lists this clone with a few counts. J is TRBJ2-2 and V is TRBV4-1; 7 bases map to TRBD2. V lost 5 bases, J lost 6 bases, and 12 bases stayed unmatched. The germline V gene encodes CDR1 MGHRA and CDR2 YSYEKL. The CDR3 spans 16 residues. CDR3 DNA sequence: TGCGCCAGCAGCTCCGCCCGGCGGGAGCGACCCGGGGAGCTGTTTTTT. Residues: CASSSARRERPGELFF.

In its sample, this clone was seen once. In DNA, the CDR3 is TGCAGCGCCTCGGACAGCGCCCGGGGCGAGCAGTACTTC. Translation gives CSASDSARGEQYF. The J gene is TRBJ2-7, the V gene TRBV29-1, with D perhaps TRBD1 (6 bases). Trimming stripped 7 bases from V and 6 bases from J, with 19 bases between. Germline CDR1 is SQVTM and CDR2 is ANQGSEA. The CDR3 spans 13 residues.

CDR3 coding DNA: TGTGCCAGCAGTGAAGGGGTGGTGGCAGGGGGCCTTGAAAAACTGTTTTTT. It translates to CASSEGVVAGGLEKLFF. The chain is built from TRBV6-1 and TRBJ1-4; 8 bases line up with TRBD1. The germline V gene has CDR1 MNHNS and CDR2 SASEGT. Trimming cost V 1 base and J 7 bases; bases outside gene matches: 11. The CDR3 length is 17 residues.